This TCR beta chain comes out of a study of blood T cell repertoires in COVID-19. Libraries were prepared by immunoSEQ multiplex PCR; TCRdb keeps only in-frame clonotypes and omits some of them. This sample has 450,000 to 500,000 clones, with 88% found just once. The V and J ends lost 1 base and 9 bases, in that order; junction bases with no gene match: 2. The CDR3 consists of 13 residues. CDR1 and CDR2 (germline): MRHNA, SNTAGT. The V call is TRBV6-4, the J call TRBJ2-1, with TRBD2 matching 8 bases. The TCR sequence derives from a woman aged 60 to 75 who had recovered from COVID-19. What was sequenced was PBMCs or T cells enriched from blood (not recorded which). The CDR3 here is CASSDLLAAEQFF. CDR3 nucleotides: TGTGCCAGCAGTGACTTACTAGCGGCTGAGCAGTTCTTC.